This T cell receptor (beta chain) was found in a study of vaccination effects on CD4 cells after COVID-19. Turning to the study itself: The vaccine given was either BNT162b2 or mRNA-1273, in two doses.

Findings of the study overall: Early post-infection timepoints were absent, and convalescent patients were few. Late post-vaccination samples showed marked contraction of infection- and vaccine-induced clones.

This CDR3 has 12 residues. The germline V gene encodes CDR1 SNHLY and CDR2 FYNNEI. Trimming took off 4 bases at V and 6 bases at J, with 8 bases between the two ends. Details on this clone: Its antigen is still unknown.

Within the ViraFEST assay, antigen-specific CD4+ T cells underwent expansion with viral peptide pools prior to sequencing. Culturing for about 9 days preceded CD4+ T cell isolation. The individual was infected with SARS-CoV-2 between March and December 2020, as confirmed by PCR. Days 3 and 7 were when half the medium was replaced with IL-2 medium. Repertoires were generated with immunoSEQ multiplex PCR, while TCRdb's copy carries only in-frame clones and drops some. Of tens of thousands of clones listed, about 72% were seen once; the top ten hold around 26%. V is TRBV2 and J is TRBJ2-3; D may be TRBD2 (5 bases). This sample comprised CD4+ T cells from PBMCs cultured with a peptide pool, obtained before COVID-19 vaccination. The TCR was taken from a human donor who had a prior SARS-CoV-2 infection. In DNA, the CDR3 is TGTGCCAGCAGTGTATGGACTGATACGCAGTATTTT. Protein product: CASSVWTDTQYF.